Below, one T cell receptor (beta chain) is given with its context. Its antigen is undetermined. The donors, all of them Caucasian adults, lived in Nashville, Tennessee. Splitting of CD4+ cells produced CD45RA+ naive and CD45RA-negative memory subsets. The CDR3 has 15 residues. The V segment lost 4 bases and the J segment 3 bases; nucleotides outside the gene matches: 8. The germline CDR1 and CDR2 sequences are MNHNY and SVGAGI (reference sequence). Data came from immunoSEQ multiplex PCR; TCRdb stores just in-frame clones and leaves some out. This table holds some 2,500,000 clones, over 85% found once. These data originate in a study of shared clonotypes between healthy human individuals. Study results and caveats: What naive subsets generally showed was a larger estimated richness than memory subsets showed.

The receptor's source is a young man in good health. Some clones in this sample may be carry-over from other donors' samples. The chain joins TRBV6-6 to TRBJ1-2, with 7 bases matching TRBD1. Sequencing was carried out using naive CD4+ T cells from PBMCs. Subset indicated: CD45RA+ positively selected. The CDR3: CASSLQGRVDYGYTF. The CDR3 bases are TGTGCCAGCAGTTTACAGGGGAGGGTTGACTATGGCTACACCTTC.